This T cell receptor (beta chain) was identified in a study of beta chain features in type 1 diabetes. Whole-study context: Summed over all samples, the examined sorted cells came to roughly 110 million. Broader study findings: More deletions and fewer insertions at VDJ junctions were seen in type 1 diabetes patients.

Germline V lookup: CDR1 MNHEY, CDR2 SVGAGI. The CDR3 length is 11 residues. Trimming left V 6 bases short and J 5 bases short, with 5 bases between. Turning to this clone: Its antigen is as yet unknown.

As every portion of the isolated RNA was reverse transcribed, the sequencing read expressed TCRB transcripts. The repertoire was sequenced with immunoSEQ multiplex PCR; TCRdb's copy has only in-frame clones and lacks some. The sample has some 240,000 clones; 11% are singletons. The sequence was collected from a man aged 18 to 29 in good health. Sequenced sample: central memory CD4+ T cells from blood. The gene calls are TRBV6-5 and TRBJ1-3; unclear D gene. CDR3 in amino acids: CASRRRNTIYF. The CDR3, as DNA: TGTGCCAGCAGGCGCAGAAACACCATATATTTT.